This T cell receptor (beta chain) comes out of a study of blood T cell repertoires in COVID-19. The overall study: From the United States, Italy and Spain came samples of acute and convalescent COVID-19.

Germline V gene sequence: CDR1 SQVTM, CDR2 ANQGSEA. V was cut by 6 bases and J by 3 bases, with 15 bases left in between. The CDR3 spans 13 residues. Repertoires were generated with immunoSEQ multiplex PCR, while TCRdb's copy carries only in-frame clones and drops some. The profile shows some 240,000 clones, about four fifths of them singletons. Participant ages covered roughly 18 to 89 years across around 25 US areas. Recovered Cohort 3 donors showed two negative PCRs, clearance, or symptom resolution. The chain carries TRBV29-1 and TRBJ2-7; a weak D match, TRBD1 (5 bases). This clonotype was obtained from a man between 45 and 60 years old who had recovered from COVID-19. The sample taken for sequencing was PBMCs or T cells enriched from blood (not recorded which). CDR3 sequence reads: CSVPGAGLYEQYF. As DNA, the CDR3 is TGCAGCGTCCCAGGCGCAGGGCTCTACGAGCAGTACTTC.